A single sample is the source of the 20 T cell receptor beta chains below, sequenced in a study of T cell repertoires in cytomegalovirus infection. TCRdb reanalysed the reads using MiXCR and keeps one entry per CDR3 protein. The table includes some 180,000 distinct CDR3 sequences, 15% to 20% detected once. Specimen: CD8+ T cells from PBMCs. The receptors were sampled from a human donor in good health (CMV status not recorded). Some clones in this sample may be carry-over from other donors' samples.

The chain carries TRBV6-6 and TRBJ1-1; maybe TRBD1 (5 bases). The CDR3 covers 15 residues. Germline loops: CDR1 MNHNY, CDR2 SVGAGI (reference sequence). The V end lost 1 base, the J end lost 1 base, and 10 bases lay between the germline ends. The CDR3 bases are TGTGCCAGCAGTTACTTAGGGCAGGGGAACACTGAAGCTTTCTTT. Its translation is CASSYLGQGNTEAFF.

V gene TRBV28 combines with J gene TRBJ2-3; 7 nucleotides agree with TRBD1. Trimming at V came to 8 bases and at J to 7 bases, leaving 12 bases not matched to a gene. This CDR3 region has 14 residues. Germline V gives CDR1 MDHEN, CDR2 SYDVKM. Here the CDR3 reads CASHPRQGKNTQYF. The CDR3 DNA reads as TGTGCCAGCCACCCCCGACAGGGCAAAAATACGCAGTATTTT.

This clonotype has only a few counts. This chain joins TRBV4-2 and TRBJ2-7; unclear D gene. This CDR3 contains 12 residues. CDR1 LGHNA and CDR2 YNFKEQ come from the germline V gene. Trimming took off 1 base at V and 5 bases at J, with 6 bases between the two ends. The CDR3 DNA follows: TGTGCCAGCAGCCAAGGGCACAACGAGCAGTACTTC. Its protein is CASSQGHNEQYF.

This clonotype was seen more than once but under ten times. The CDR3 nucleotides are TGTGCCAGCAGCTTACCGACAGGGAGGTTATACGAGCAGTACTTC. Encoded protein: CASSLPTGRLYEQYF. The chain combines TRBV7-2 with TRBJ2-7, with D possibly TRBD1 on 7 matching bases. V lost 2 bases to trimming and J lost 4 bases, with 15 bases between them. This CDR3 comprises 15 residues. Germline CDR1 and CDR2: SGHTA and FQGNSA.

This clonotype was counted between two and nine times. The V gene is TRBV2, the J gene TRBJ1-4; D may be TRBD1 (5 bases). Germline values: CDR1 SNHLY, CDR2 FYNNEI. Trimming cost V 6 bases and J 8 bases, with 16 bases left between them. CDR3 length: 14 amino acids. CDR3: CASRTRGAGEKLFF. DNA of the CDR3: TGTGCCAGCAGGACGCGAGGGGCAGGCGAAAAACTGTTTTTT.

The chain uses TRBV5-1 and TRBJ2-5; D is possibly TRBD2 (6 bases). This CDR3 comprises 13 residues. V was shortened by 1 base and J by 5 bases, with 9 bases between the two germline ends. The germline gives CDR1 SGHRS, CDR2 YFSETQ. The CDR3 is CASSLSGGETQYF. The CDR3 nucleotides are TGCGCCAGCAGCTTGAGTGGAGGGGAGACCCAGTACTTC.

This clonotype was counted between two and nine times. This sequence joins TRBV6-2 or TRBV6-3 and TRBJ1-2; 10 nucleotides line up with TRBD1. CDR1 and CDR2 (germline): MNHEY, SVGEGT. Trimming removed 2 bases from V and 2 bases from J; junction bases left unmatched: 5. The CDR3 spans 16 residues. The CDR3 here is CASSYIGTGENYGYTF. In DNA form, the CDR3 reads TGTGCCAGCAGTTACATCGGGACAGGGGAGAACTATGGCTACACCTTC.

The V call is TRBV12-3 or TRBV12-4, the J call TRBJ2-7; no clear D gene. The CDR3 sequence is 14 residues long. V was shortened by 6 bases and J by 3 bases, with 15 bases between the two germline ends. CDR3 in amino acids: CASSKLTVNYEQYF. The CDR3 bases are TGTGCCAGCAGCAAATTGACTGTAAACTACGAGCAGTACTTC.

This clonotype was detected a few times. The CDR3 spells CASSLVVWTNQPQHF. CDR3 nucleotide sequence: TGTGCCAGCAGCTTAGTAGTCTGGACCAATCAGCCCCAGCATTTT. The chain joins TRBV7-8 to TRBJ1-5; D gene unclear. CDR1 and CDR2 from the germline V gene are SGHVS and FQNEAQ. Trimming took 1 base from V and 3 from J, leaving 10 bases between them. The CDR3 is made up of 15 amino acids.

This CDR3 is CASSLLPGEAYGYTF. As DNA, the CDR3 is TGTGCCAGCAGCCTACTCCCGGGGGAGGCCTATGGCTACACCTTC. The chain recombines TRBV12-3 or TRBV12-4 with TRBJ1-2; possibly TRBD1 for D (5 bases). This CDR3 comprises 15 residues. Trimming removed 6 bases at V and 4 bases at J, with 18 bases between.

In its sample, this clonotype was seen a few times. The rearrangement uses TRBV7-9 and TRBJ2-1, with 7 bases lining up with TRBD1. Germline V gene data show CDR1 as SEHNR and CDR2 as FQNEAQ (reference sequence). V trimming: 5 bases; J trimming: 8 bases; junction bases outside the gene matches: 15. The CDR3 runs 16 residues. The CDR3 DNA sequence: TGTGCCAGCAGCCTTTATGACAGGGCGGCCGACGATGAGCAGTTCTTC. Protein sequence: CASSLYDRAADDEQFF.

This clonotype occurred a few times. The J gene is TRBJ2-3, the V gene TRBV6-6; D remains ambiguous. The CDR3 is 14 residues long. The germline V gene encodes CDR1 MNHNY and CDR2 SVGAGI (reference sequence). The V and J ends lost 0 bases and 2 bases respectively, with 6 bases between them. The DNA of the CDR3 is TGTGCCAGCAGTTACTCCGGGTCCACAGATACGCAGTATTTT. Encoded protein: CASSYSGSTDTQYF.

The rearrangement uses TRBV28 and TRBJ2-2; 9 bases map to TRBD1. V was clipped by 3 bases and J by 6 bases; unmatched bases: 11. The CDR3 length is 17 residues. Germline CDR1 reads MDHEN; CDR2 reads SYDVKM. The DNA of the CDR3 is TGTGCCAGCAGTTTCCTCGACAGGGGGGTAGGGGCCGGGGAGCTGTTTTTT. It codes for CASSFLDRGVGAGELFF.

This clonotype was seen only a few times. This chain uses TRBV12-3 or TRBV12-4 with TRBJ1-4; 10 bases agree with TRBD1. The J segment lost 8 bases and the V segment lost 5 bases, leaving 5 bases of the junction unmatched. The CDR3 length is 14 residues. CDR3 sequence (DNA): TGTGCCAGCAGTCGACAGGGGGCAAACGAAAAACTGTTTTTT. As protein: CASSRQGANEKLFF.

This clonotype occurred a few times. This chain links TRBV7-9 with TRBJ2-7; D perhaps matches TRBD1 (6 bases). This CDR3 region has 15 residues. Deletions cut 1 base from V and 0 bases from J, with 10 bases between. CDR1 is SEHNR, CDR2 FQNEAQ, per germline (reference sequence). The CDR3 DNA follows: TGTGCCAGCAGCTTAGGTGGGGGCAGCTCCTACGAGCAGTACTTC. It codes for CASSLGGGSSYEQYF. Full variable domain (missing parts from reference TRBV7-9 and TRBJ2-7): DTGVSQNPRHKITKRGQNVTFRCDPISEHNRLYWYRQTLGQGPEFLTYFQNEAQLEKSRLLSDRFSAERPKGSFSTLEIQRTEQGDSAMYLCASSLGGGSSYEQYFGPGTRLTVT.

The V and J genes are TRBV28 and TRBJ1-1, with TRBD1 matching 9 bases. V shed 7 bases, J shed 1 base, and the junction held 19 bases outside the gene matches. In germline, CDR1 is MDHEN, CDR2 SYDVKM. CDR3 length equals 19 residues. The CDR3 region is CASITWGGTGPFKNTEAFF. The CDR3 region has the DNA TGTGCCAGCATCACCTGGGGGGGGACAGGGCCTTTCAAGAACACTGAAGCTTTCTTT.

This clonotype appeared a few times. The chain links TRBV27 to TRBJ1-3; D might be TRBD1 (5 bases). The CDR3 is 17 residues long. Germline CDR1 reads MNHEY; CDR2 reads SMNVEV (reference sequence). Between the trimmed V and J ends, which lost 0 bases and 2 bases, there was a span of 14 bases. The CDR3 protein is CASSLSLGGLPGNTIYF. CDR3 DNA: TGTGCCAGCAGTTTATCGTTGGGGGGTCTTCCTGGAAACACCATATATTTT.

The chain employs TRBV7-6 and TRBJ1-4, with D perhaps matching TRBD1 (5 bases). The germline V and J ends were trimmed by 3 bases and 8 bases, with 13 bases remaining between them. CDR1 and CDR2 from the germline V gene are SGHVS and FNYEAQ. CDR3 length: 14 amino acids. The CDR3 reads CASSFWGEEEKLFF. The CDR3 DNA reads as TGTGCCAGCAGCTTCTGGGGGGAGGAGGAAAAACTGTTTTTT.

This clonotype was counted a few times. The chain couples TRBV6-8 to TRBJ1-1; D gene ambiguous. With 7 bases removed from V and 2 bases from J, the gap between germline ends came to 11 bases. The CDR3 is made up of 13 amino acids. From germline, CDR1 is MNHGY and CDR2 SAAAGT. The CDR3 is CASTQAFNTEAFF. Here the CDR3 DNA reads TGTGCCAGCACCCAGGCTTTTAACACTGAAGCTTTCTTT.

The sample holds many counts of this clonotype. The chain employs TRBV7-8 and TRBJ2-7; 9 bases agree with TRBD1. The CDR3 totals 18 residues. Trimming took 3 bases from V and 3 from J; bases not matched to a gene: 15. CDR1 SGHVS and CDR2 FQNEAQ come from the germline V gene. The CDR3 loop is CASSLAGRTGTGNYEQYF. The CDR3 region has the DNA TGTGCCAGCAGCTTGGCCGGACGGACCGGGACAGGGAACTACGAGCAGTACTTC.